The T cell receptor (beta chain) under discussion was sequenced for a study of blood T cell repertoires in COVID-19. Turning to the study itself: Samples taken during acute and convalescent COVID-19 were collected in the United States, Italy and Spain. The analysed material was cDNA or gDNA that came from T cells, B-cell-depleted T cells, or PBMCs.

Source study methods: Nucleated cell number was recorded as an estimate derived from reference gene primer amplification. Generated by immunoSEQ multiplex PCR, the TCRdb table keeps only in-frame clones and is missing some. That table gives V, J and clone size, and the DNA gave D and trimming. The sample lists around 140,000 clones, about 77% occurring once. The receptor was isolated from a woman between 45 and 60 years old with active or convalescent COVID-19. Sample: peripheral blood.

Written as DNA, the CDR3 is TGTGCCAGTAGTATAGTGCTAGCGGGAACTTGGGGACCCCTAGAGTACAATGAGCAGTTCTTC. Translated: CASSIVLAGTWGPLEYNEQFF. The chain links TRBV19 to TRBJ2-1, with 9 bases lining up with TRBD2. Losses at the gene ends were 1 base for V and 4 bases for J; bases not matched to a gene: 20. The CDR3 sequence is 21 residues long. From germline, CDR1 is LNHDA and CDR2 SQIVND (reference sequence).